This is a list of T cell receptor beta chains from one sample in a study of blood T cells in healthy people across ages. MiXCR was run by TCRdb on the 5' RACE reads, yielding one entry per CDR3 protein. The table records around 1,000,000 distinct CDR3 sequences, roughly 24% of them present only once. This sample was also put to use in a study of T cells of mothers and their children.

The specimen was blood. Receptor source: a girl aged 2-10 years in good health. Both conserved end residues are part of each CDR3. Each record gives: J gene, V gene, clone size, D gene, CDR3 protein, CDR3 DNA. D genes are given only for firm matches. Clone size is stated in some rows and not others, as once, few, many or a class when expanded.

J gene: TRBJ2-3; V gene: TRBV20-1; clone size: -; D gene: -; CDR3 protein: CSAHQVFVYTDTQYF; CDR3 DNA: TGCAGTGCTCATCAGGTCTTCGTGTACACAGATACGCAGTATTTT
J gene: TRBJ2-1; V gene: TRBV20-1; clone size: -; D gene: TRBD2; CDR3 protein: CSVTGLASYNEQFF; CDR3 DNA: TGCAGTGTTACCGGACTAGCGTCCTACAATGAGCAGTTCTTC
J gene: TRBJ2-1; V gene: TRBV7-9; clone size: -; D gene: TRBD1; CDR3 protein: CASSPYYGTANNEQFF; CDR3 DNA: TGTGCCAGCAGCCCCTATTACGGGACAGCCAACAATGAGCAGTTCTTC
J gene: TRBJ2-7; V gene: TRBV2; clone size: once; D gene: -; CDR3 protein: CASGDVPYEQYF; CDR3 DNA: TGTGCCAGCGGGGACGTCCCCTACGAGCAGTACTTC
J gene: TRBJ2-7; V gene: TRBV12-3/TRBV12-4; clone size: -; D gene: -; CDR3 protein: CASTLGGGLRFQQYF; CDR3 DNA: TGTGCCAGCACCCTTGGTGGGGGGCTAAGATTTCAGCAGTACTTC
J gene: TRBJ2-3; V gene: TRBV13; clone size: -; D gene: -; CDR3 protein: CASSLGGGGPQYF; CDR3 DNA: TGTGCCAGCAGCTTAGGAGGGGGGGGTCCGCAGTATTTT
J gene: TRBJ1-2; V gene: TRBV18; clone size: few; D gene: -; CDR3 protein: CASSPPSAQGGYGYTF; CDR3 DNA: TGTGCCAGCTCACCACCGTCTGCGCAGGGAGGCTATGGCTACACCTTC
J gene: TRBJ1-1; V gene: TRBV5-1; clone size: -; D gene: -; CDR3 protein: CASGPLNTEAFF; CDR3 DNA: TGCGCCAGTGGGCCGCTGAACACTGAAGCTTTCTTT
J gene: TRBJ2-7; V gene: TRBV4-3; clone size: -; D gene: TRBD1; CDR3 protein: CASSQATGRQGTYEQYF; CDR3 DNA: TGCGCCAGCAGCCAAGCTACTGGGAGACAGGGTACCTACGAGCAGTACTTC
J gene: TRBJ2-7; V gene: TRBV7-2; clone size: -; D gene: -; CDR3 protein: CVSSLGAEASYEQYF; CDR3 DNA: TGTGTCAGCAGCTTAGGGGCGGAAGCCTCCTACGAGCAGTACTTC
J gene: TRBJ2-2; V gene: TRBV20-1; clone size: -; D gene: TRBD2; CDR3 protein: CSARVAGYHTGELFF; CDR3 DNA: TGCAGTGCTAGGGTAGCGGGTTATCACACCGGGGAGCTGTTTTTT
J gene: TRBJ2-1; V gene: TRBV29-1; clone size: few; D gene: TRBD2; CDR3 protein: CSASTSGSGYEQFF; CDR3 DNA: TGCAGCGCTAGCACTAGCGGGAGTGGGTATGAGCAGTTCTTC
J gene: TRBJ2-7; V gene: TRBV6-6; clone size: few; D gene: -; CDR3 protein: CAYSPTDSPGEQYF; CDR3 DNA: TGTGCCTACTCCCCGACGGACAGCCCAGGGGAGCAGTACTTC
J gene: TRBJ2-5; V gene: TRBV20-1; clone size: few; D gene: -; CDR3 protein: CSARDVQGRETQYF; CDR3 DNA: TGCAGTGCTAGAGATGTTCAGGGTCGGGAGACCCAGTACTTC
J gene: TRBJ2-3; V gene: TRBV4-1; clone size: few; D gene: -; CDR3 protein: CASSQVPTDTQYF; CDR3 DNA: TGCGCCAGCAGCCAAGTCCCCACAGATACGCAGTATTTT
J gene: TRBJ2-7; V gene: TRBV20-1; clone size: -; D gene: TRBD1; CDR3 protein: CSAGTASYEQYF; CDR3 DNA: TGCAGTGCTGGGACAGCTTCCTACGAGCAGTACTTC
J gene: TRBJ2-1; V gene: TRBV7-2; clone size: -; D gene: TRBD2; CDR3 protein: CASSLVTSGGARNEQFF; CDR3 DNA: TGTGCCAGCAGCTTAGTGACTAGCGGGGGGGCCCGGAATGAGCAGTTCTTC
J gene: TRBJ2-3; V gene: TRBV10-2; clone size: -; D gene: -; CDR3 protein: CASSEPLGPTDTQYF; CDR3 DNA: TGCGCCAGCAGTGAACCACTGGGGCCCACAGATACGCAGTATTTT
J gene: TRBJ1-3; V gene: TRBV18; clone size: few; D gene: TRBD1; CDR3 protein: CASSPQDRSSGNTIYF; CDR3 DNA: TGTGCCAGCTCACCCCAGGACAGGAGCTCTGGAAACACCATATATTTT
J gene: TRBJ1-4; V gene: TRBV12-3/TRBV12-4; clone size: -; D gene: TRBD1; CDR3 protein: CASRLQGRGKLFF; CDR3 DNA: TGTGCCAGCAGGTTACAGGGGAGAGGAAAACTGTTTTTT
J gene: TRBJ1-5; V gene: TRBV18; clone size: few; D gene: TRBD1; CDR3 protein: CASSPDRDNQPQHF; CDR3 DNA: TGTGCCAGCTCACCCGACAGGGACAATCAGCCCCAGCATTTT
J gene: TRBJ1-1; V gene: TRBV3-1; clone size: few; D gene: -; CDR3 protein: CASSRDITGYTEAFF; CDR3 DNA: TGTGCCAGCAGCCGGGACATCACAGGTTACACTGAAGCTTTCTTT
J gene: TRBJ1-1; V gene: TRBV6-1; clone size: few; D gene: TRBD1; CDR3 protein: CASSAGTGWETEAFF; CDR3 DNA: TGTGCCAGCAGTGCCGGGACAGGGTGGGAGACTGAAGCTTTCTTT
J gene: TRBJ2-2; V gene: TRBV6-2/TRBV6-3; clone size: -; D gene: TRBD1; CDR3 protein: CASSPGQHTGELFF; CDR3 DNA: TGTGCCAGCAGCCCGGGACAGCACACCGGGGAGCTGTTTTTT
J gene: TRBJ2-4; V gene: TRBV20-1; clone size: -; D gene: TRBD2; CDR3 protein: CSARAEAGENIQYF; CDR3 DNA: TGCAGTGCTAGAGCGGAAGCGGGAGAAAACATTCAGTACTTC
J gene: TRBJ1-1; V gene: TRBV5-6; clone size: few; D gene: -; CDR3 protein: CASSLGDSKAFF; CDR3 DNA: TGTGCCAGCAGCTTGGGCGACAGCAAAGCTTTCTTT
J gene: TRBJ2-5; V gene: TRBV20-1; clone size: once; D gene: -; CDR3 protein: CSATQVPETQYF; CDR3 DNA: TGCAGTGCTACCCAGGTACCGGAGACCCAGTACTTC
J gene: TRBJ2-1; V gene: TRBV29-1; clone size: -; D gene: -; CDR3 protein: CSVGYPTSSYNEQFF; CDR3 DNA: TGCAGCGTCGGATACCCCACTAGCTCCTACAATGAGCAGTTCTTC
J gene: TRBJ2-2; V gene: TRBV20-1; clone size: few; D gene: -; CDR3 protein: CSARGVVRRGPQRSGELFF; CDR3 DNA: TGCAGTGCTAGAGGCGTGGTGCGTCGGGGTCCCCAAAGGTCCGGGGAGCTGTTTTTT
J gene: TRBJ2-5; V gene: TRBV7-6; clone size: -; D gene: -; CDR3 protein: CVSSSSPYHHTETQYF; CDR3 DNA: TGTGTCAGCAGCTCCTCGCCTTACCACCACACAGAGACCCAGTACTTC
J gene: TRBJ1-1; V gene: TRBV6-1; clone size: -; D gene: -; CDR3 protein: CASKTRGMADTAAFF; CDR3 DNA: TGTGCCAGCAAAACCCGGGGGATGGCGGACACTGCAGCTTTCTTT
J gene: TRBJ1-1; V gene: TRBV4-2; clone size: few; D gene: -; CDR3 protein: CASSQDFTGGTAFF; CDR3 DNA: TGTGCCAGCAGCCAAGATTTTACGGGGGGAACAGCTTTCTTT
J gene: TRBJ1-6; V gene: TRBV12-3/TRBV12-4; clone size: few; D gene: -; CDR3 protein: CASSGAGRNSPLHF; CDR3 DNA: TGTGCAAGCAGTGGGGCAGGGAGGAATTCACCCCTCCACTTT
J gene: TRBJ2-5; V gene: TRBV29-1; clone size: -; D gene: TRBD2; CDR3 protein: CSAPGLAAVQETQYF; CDR3 DNA: TGCAGCGCTCCGGGACTAGCGGCGGTACAAGAGACCCAGTACTTC
J gene: TRBJ2-2; V gene: TRBV12-3/TRBV12-4; clone size: few; D gene: -; CDR3 protein: CASSFEGTAENTGELFF; CDR3 DNA: TGTGCCAGCAGTTTCGAGGGGACGGCGGAAAACACCGGGGAGCTGTTTTTT
J gene: TRBJ1-2; V gene: TRBV4-1; clone size: -; D gene: -; CDR3 protein: CASSTRPPGAGYGYTF; CDR3 DNA: TGCGCCAGCAGTACCCGACCCCCAGGGGCAGGGTATGGCTACACCTTC
J gene: TRBJ2-7; V gene: TRBV28; clone size: few; D gene: TRBD1; CDR3 protein: CASSSTGAPYEQYF; CDR3 DNA: TGTGCCAGCAGTTCAACAGGGGCGCCCTACGAGCAGTACTTC
J gene: TRBJ2-3; V gene: TRBV7-9; clone size: few; D gene: TRBD2; CDR3 protein: CAAGGLAVSTDTQYF; CDR3 DNA: TGTGCCGCTGGAGGGCTAGCGGTTAGCACAGATACGCAGTATTTT
J gene: TRBJ2-7; V gene: TRBV29-1; clone size: few; D gene: TRBD1; CDR3 protein: CSVEWALTGTYEQYF; CDR3 DNA: TGCAGCGTTGAATGGGCATTGACAGGGACCTACGAGCAGTACTTC
J gene: TRBJ2-5; V gene: TRBV20-1; clone size: few; D gene: -; CDR3 protein: CSARAGIAETQYF; CDR3 DNA: TGCAGTGCTAGAGCTGGCATAGCGGAGACCCAGTACTTC
J gene: TRBJ2-1; V gene: TRBV19; clone size: -; D gene: -; CDR3 protein: CASRIAVSNEQFF; CDR3 DNA: TGTGCCAGTAGGATAGCGGTAAGCAATGAGCAGTTCTTC
J gene: TRBJ2-5; V gene: TRBV28; clone size: few; D gene: -; CDR3 protein: CASSLPDGRKQETQYF; CDR3 DNA: TGTGCCAGCAGTTTACCGGACGGACGGAAACAAGAGACCCAGTACTTC
J gene: TRBJ1-1; V gene: TRBV4-1; clone size: once; D gene: TRBD1; CDR3 protein: CASGPTGDRTEAFF; CDR3 DNA: TGCGCCAGCGGCCCCACAGGGGATCGCACTGAAGCTTTCTTT
J gene: TRBJ2-7; V gene: TRBV7-3; clone size: -; D gene: TRBD2; CDR3 protein: CASSFEGSGVYEQYF; CDR3 DNA: TGTGCCAGCAGCTTTGAAGGTAGCGGGGTTTACGAGCAGTACTTC
J gene: TRBJ2-7; V gene: TRBV10-3; clone size: few; D gene: -; CDR3 protein: CAIRSGDSYEQYF; CDR3 DNA: TGTGCCATCAGGAGCGGAGACTCCTACGAGCAGTACTTC
J gene: TRBJ1-2; V gene: TRBV6-6; clone size: few; D gene: TRBD1; CDR3 protein: CASRTGTANYGYTF; CDR3 DNA: TGTGCCAGCAGGACCGGGACAGCTAACTATGGCTACACCTTC
J gene: TRBJ1-5; V gene: TRBV12-3/TRBV12-4; clone size: -; D gene: -; CDR3 protein: CASTFNDRNQPQHF; CDR3 DNA: TGTGCCAGCACCTTTAATGACAGAAATCAGCCCCAGCATTTT
J gene: TRBJ1-5; V gene: TRBV6-5; clone size: -; D gene: TRBD1; CDR3 protein: CASTQGGGQPQHF; CDR3 DNA: TGTGCCAGCACCCAGGGGGGGGGTCAGCCCCAGCATTTT
J gene: TRBJ2-1; V gene: TRBV6-2/TRBV6-3; clone size: few; D gene: -; CDR3 protein: CASSSNRRPYSSSYNEQFF; CDR3 DNA: TGTGCCAGCAGTTCAAACCGCCGTCCATACTCAAGCTCCTACAATGAGCAGTTCTTC
J gene: TRBJ1-2; V gene: TRBV5-1; clone size: few; D gene: -; CDR3 protein: CASSLGSGDYGYTF; CDR3 DNA: TGCGCCAGCAGCTTGGGGTCCGGGGACTATGGCTACACCTTC